This TCR beta chain stems from a study of T cells after yellow fever vaccination. Study-wide results and limits: FACS-sorted repertoires could harbor abundant contaminating bulk-population clonotypes. A faster peak, day 5 versus 15, was reached by the weaker secondary response. Among primary-vaccination clones, most reappeared after the booster, at around 97% for CD4 and around 90% for CD8.

5'RACE template switching generated TCR cDNA, adding a universal primer site and UMIs. TCRdb ran MiXCR on the 5' RACE reads and lists one entry per CDR3 protein. This sample carries about 45,000 distinct CDR3 sequences, about 6.8% of them seen once, and the ten largest clones take approximately 16%. This clonotype was observed many times. This sequence was found in a man between 25 and 39 years old who received the YFV17D yellow fever vaccine. This specimen consisted of CD8+ T cells not binding an NS4B(214-222) dextramer, sorted from PBMCs, obtained 45 days after the yellow fever booster vaccination.

The CDR3 DNA is TGTGCCAGCAGTTTTTCAGGGGTGTACGAGCAGTACTTC. It specifies CASSFSGVYEQYF. V gene TRBV12-3 or TRBV12-4 combines with J gene TRBJ2-7; possibly TRBD1 for D (6 bases). CDR3 length equals 13 residues. V lost 3 bases to trimming and J lost 4 bases, with 10 bases between them.